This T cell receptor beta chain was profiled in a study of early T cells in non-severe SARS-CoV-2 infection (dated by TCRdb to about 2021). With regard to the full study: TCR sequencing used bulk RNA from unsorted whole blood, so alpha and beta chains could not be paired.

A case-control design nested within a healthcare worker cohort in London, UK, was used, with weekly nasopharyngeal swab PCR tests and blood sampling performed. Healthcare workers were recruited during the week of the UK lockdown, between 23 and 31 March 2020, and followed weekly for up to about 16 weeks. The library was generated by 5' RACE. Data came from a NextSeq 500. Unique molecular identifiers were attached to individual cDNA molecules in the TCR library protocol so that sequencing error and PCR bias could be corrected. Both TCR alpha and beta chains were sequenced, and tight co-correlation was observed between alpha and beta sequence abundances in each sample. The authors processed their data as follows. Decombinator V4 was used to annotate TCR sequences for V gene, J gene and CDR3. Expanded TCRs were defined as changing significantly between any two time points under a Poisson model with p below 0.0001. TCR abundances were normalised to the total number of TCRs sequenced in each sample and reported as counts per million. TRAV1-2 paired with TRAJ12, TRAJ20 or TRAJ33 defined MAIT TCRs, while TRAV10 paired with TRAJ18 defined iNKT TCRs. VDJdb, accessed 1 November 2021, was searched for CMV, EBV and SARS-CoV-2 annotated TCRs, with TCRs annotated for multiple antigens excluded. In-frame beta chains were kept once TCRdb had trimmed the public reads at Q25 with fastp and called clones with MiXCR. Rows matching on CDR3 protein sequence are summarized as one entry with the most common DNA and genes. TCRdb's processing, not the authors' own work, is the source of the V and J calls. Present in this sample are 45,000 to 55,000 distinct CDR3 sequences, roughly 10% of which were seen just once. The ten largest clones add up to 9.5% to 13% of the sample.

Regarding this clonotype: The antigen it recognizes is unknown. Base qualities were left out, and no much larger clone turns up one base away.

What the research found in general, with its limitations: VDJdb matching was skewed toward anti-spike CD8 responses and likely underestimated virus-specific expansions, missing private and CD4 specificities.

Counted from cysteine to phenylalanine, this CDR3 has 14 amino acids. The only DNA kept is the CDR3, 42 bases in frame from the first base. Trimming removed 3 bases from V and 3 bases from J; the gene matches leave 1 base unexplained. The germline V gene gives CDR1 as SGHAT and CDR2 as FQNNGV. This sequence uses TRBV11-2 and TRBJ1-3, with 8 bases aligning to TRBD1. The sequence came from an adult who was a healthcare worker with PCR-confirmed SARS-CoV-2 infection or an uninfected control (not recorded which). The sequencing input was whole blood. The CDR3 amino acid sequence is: CASSLDRVGNTIYF. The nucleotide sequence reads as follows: TGTGCCAGCAGCTTGGACAGGGTTGGAAACACCATATATTTT.